These 10 T cell receptor delta chains came from one sample sequenced in a study of gamma-delta T cells after stem cell transplantation. TCRdb made new clone calls on the RT-PCR reads using CATT. The sample shows about 14,000 delta-chain clones, around 30% of them seen only once. Input material: gamma-delta T cells. Receptors originate from a human donor. It is not recorded whose cells these are; they may come from a transplant donor.

The sample holds a few counts of this clone. The rearrangement uses TRAV29/DV5 and TRDJ1, with D perhaps matching TRDD3 (6 bases). V gave up 0 bases and J gave up 0 bases, with 9 bases separating them. CDR1 and CDR2 (germline): NSMFDY, ISSIKDK. The CDR3 consists of 14 residues. This chain's CDR3 is CAASAWGYTDKLIF. The DNA for the CDR3 is TGTGCAGCAAGCGCGTGGGGGTACACCGATAAACTCATCTTT.

This clone showed up just a few times. The chain is built from TRDV3 and TRDJ1; 7 nucleotides align to TRDD3. The V and J ends lost 4 bases and 1 base, in that order; junction bases with no gene match: 15. CDR3 size: 16 residues. Germline V gives CDR1 TVYSNPD, CDR2 GDNSRS (reference sequence). The CDR3 coding sequence is TGTGCCTACACTTTGGGGGAACGGAGCATCACCGATAAACTCATCTTT. This codes for CAYTLGERSITDKLIF. Using reference TRDV3 and TRDJ1 for the parts outside the CDR3, the full variable domain is CDKVTQSSPDQTVASGSEVVLLCTYDTVYSNPDLFWYRIRPDYSFQFVFYGDNSRSEGADFTQGRFSVKHILTQKAFHLVISPVRTEDSATYYCAYTLGERSITDKLIFGKGTRVTVEP.

The rearrangement links TRDV1 to TRDJ1; D is ambiguous. Trimming left V 5 bases short and J 0 bases short, with 13 bases between. Germline values: CDR1 TSWWSYY, CDR2 QGS. The CDR3 has 15 amino acids. The CDR3 loop reads CALGQVWPYTDKLIF. In DNA form, the CDR3 reads TGTGCTCTTGGGCAAGTTTGGCCGTACACCGATAAACTCATCTTT.

This chain joins TRDV3 and TRDJ2, with 12 bases that match TRDD3. V shed 3 bases, J shed 3 bases, and the junction held 5 bases outside the gene matches. Germline CDR1 and CDR2: TVYSNPD and GDNSRS (reference sequence). The CDR3 is 15 amino acids. The chain's CDR3 is CAFLLGDTMTAQLFF. The CDR3 bases are TGTGCCTTCTTACTGGGGGATACTATGACAGCACAACTCTTCTTT.

This chain joins TRDV3 and TRDJ1; 9 bases agree with TRDD3. The V gene's germline CDR1 is TVYSNPD and CDR2 GDNSRS (reference sequence). The CDR3 extends over 16 amino acids. The junction had 10 bases not matched to a gene; V was cut back by 2 bases and J by 0 bases. This CDR3 is CAFAGPGDTYTDKLIF. The CDR3 DNA follows: TGTGCCTTTGCAGGGCCGGGGGATACATACACCGATAAACTCATCTTT.

This clone was picked up a small number of times. The chain has TRAV29/DV5 and TRDJ1; 8 bases match TRDD2. CDR1 and CDR2 (germline): NSMFDY, ISSIKDK. The V and J ends lost 0 bases and 0 bases, in that order; junction bases with no gene match: 25. The CDR3 extends over 22 amino acids. CDR3 nucleotide sequence: TGTGCAGCAAGCGCGTCTATAGCTTCCTACCGCTCACTGGCCCTGTACACCGATAAACTCATCTTT. Translation: CAASASIASYRSLALYTDKLIF.

This clone has a handful of counts. The genes are TRAV29/DV5 and TRDJ1; D may be TRDD3 (5 bases). The CDR3 totals 20 residues. The V gene lost 2 bases and the J gene lost 0 bases, with 29 bases spanning the gap. CDR1 is NSMFDY and CDR2 is ISSIKDK in the germline V gene. The CDR3 region has the DNA TGTGCAGCAAGTACAGGCCTTTCTAAACCGTCCCGGGGGTACACCGATAAACTCATCTTT. Translation: CAASTGLSKPSRGYTDKLIF.

The chain recombines TRDV1 with TRDJ1, with 8 bases matching TRDD3. The CDR3 length is 17 residues. Germline assignment: CDR1 TSWWSYY and CDR2 QGS. Unmatched junction bases numbered 6, after V lost 0 bases and J lost 0 bases. Here the CDR3 DNA reads TGTGCTCTTGGGGAACTGTCTACTGGGGGTTACACCGATAAACTCATCTTT. Amino acids: CALGELSTGGYTDKLIF.

V gene TRDV1 combines with J gene TRDJ2; 11 bases match TRDD3. The CDR3 loop spans 21 amino acids. Germline loops: CDR1 TSWWSYY, CDR2 QGS. J lost 5 bases, V lost 0 bases, and 17 bases had no gene match. The DNA of the CDR3 is TGTGCTCTTGGGGAACTGCAAAAATCACACCTTGGGGGATACGCAACAGCACAACTCTTCTTT. It yields the protein CALGELQKSHLGGYATAQLFF.

This clone appeared a few times. The genes are TRDV2 and TRDJ3; 7 bases are shared with TRDD3. Losses at the gene ends were 1 base for V and 0 bases for J; bases not matched to a gene: 11. CDR3 length: 20 amino acids. Germline CDR1 reads GEAIGNYY; CDR2 reads EKD. The CDR3 DNA sequence: TGTGCCTGTGACACGAGATCCTGGGGGCTGAGCTCCTGGGACACCCGACAGATGTTTTTC. Translated, it gives CACDTRSWGLSSWDTRQMFF.